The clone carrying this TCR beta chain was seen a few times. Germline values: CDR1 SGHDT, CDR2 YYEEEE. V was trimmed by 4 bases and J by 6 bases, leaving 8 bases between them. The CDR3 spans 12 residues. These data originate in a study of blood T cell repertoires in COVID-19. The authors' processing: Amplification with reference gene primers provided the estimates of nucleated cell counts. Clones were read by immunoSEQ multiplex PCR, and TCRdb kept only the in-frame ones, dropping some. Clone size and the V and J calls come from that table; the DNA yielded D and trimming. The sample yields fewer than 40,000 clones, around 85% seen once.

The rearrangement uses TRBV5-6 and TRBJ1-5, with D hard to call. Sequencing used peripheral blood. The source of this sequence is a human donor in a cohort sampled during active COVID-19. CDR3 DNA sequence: TGTGCCAGCAGCGCTGAGGGTCAGCCCCAGCATTTT. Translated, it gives CASSAEGQPQHF.